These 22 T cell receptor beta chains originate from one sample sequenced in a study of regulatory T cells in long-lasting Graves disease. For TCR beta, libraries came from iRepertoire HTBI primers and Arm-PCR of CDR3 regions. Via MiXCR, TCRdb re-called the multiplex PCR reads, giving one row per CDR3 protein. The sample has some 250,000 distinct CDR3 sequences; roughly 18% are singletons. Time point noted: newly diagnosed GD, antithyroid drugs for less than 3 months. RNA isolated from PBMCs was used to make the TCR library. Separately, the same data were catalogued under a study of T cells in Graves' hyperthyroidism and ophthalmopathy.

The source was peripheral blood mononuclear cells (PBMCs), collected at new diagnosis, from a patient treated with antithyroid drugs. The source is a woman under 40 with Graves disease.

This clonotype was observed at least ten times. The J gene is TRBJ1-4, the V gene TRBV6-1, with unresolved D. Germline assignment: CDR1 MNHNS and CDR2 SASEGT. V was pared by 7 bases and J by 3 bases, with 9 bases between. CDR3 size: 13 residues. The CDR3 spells CASTLSANEKLFF. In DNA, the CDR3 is TGTGCCAGCACTCTTAGCGCTAATGAAAAACTGTTTTTT.

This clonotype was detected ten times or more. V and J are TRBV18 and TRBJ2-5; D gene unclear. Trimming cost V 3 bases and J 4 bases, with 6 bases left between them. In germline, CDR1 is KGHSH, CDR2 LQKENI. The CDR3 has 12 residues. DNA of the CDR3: TGTGCCAGCTCACCCACGGGAGAGACCCAGTACTTC. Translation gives CASSPTGETQYF.

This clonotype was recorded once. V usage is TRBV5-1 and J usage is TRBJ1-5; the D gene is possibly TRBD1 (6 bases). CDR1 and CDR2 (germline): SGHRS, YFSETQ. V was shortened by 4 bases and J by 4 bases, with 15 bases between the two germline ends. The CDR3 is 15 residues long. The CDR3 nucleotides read TGCGCCAGCAGCGCGGGGTTCGGGACAAATCAGCCCCAGCATTTT. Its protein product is CASSAGFGTNQPQHF.

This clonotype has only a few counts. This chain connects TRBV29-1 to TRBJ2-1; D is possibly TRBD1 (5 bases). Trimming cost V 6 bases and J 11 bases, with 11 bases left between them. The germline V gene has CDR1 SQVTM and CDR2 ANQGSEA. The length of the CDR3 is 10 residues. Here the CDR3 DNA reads TGCAGCGTCTGGACAAGGCAGCAGTTCTTC. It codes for CSVWTRQQFF.

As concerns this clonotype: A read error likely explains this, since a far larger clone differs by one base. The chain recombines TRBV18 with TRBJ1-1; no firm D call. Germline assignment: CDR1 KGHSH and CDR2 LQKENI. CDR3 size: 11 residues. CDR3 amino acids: CASSSSRGASF. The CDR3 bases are TGTGCCAGCAGCTCCTCGAGAGGAGCTTCCTTT.

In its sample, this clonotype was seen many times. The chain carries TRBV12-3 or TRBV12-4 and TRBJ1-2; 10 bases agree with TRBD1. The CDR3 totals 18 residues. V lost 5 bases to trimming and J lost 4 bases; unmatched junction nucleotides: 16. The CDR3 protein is CASSRQGALYPGGYGYTF. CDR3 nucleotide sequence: TGTGCCAGCAGTCGACAGGGGGCTCTATATCCTGGGGGCTATGGCTACACCTTC.

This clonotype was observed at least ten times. The DNA of the CDR3 is TGTGCCAGCAGGGATCGACCGGTGAACACTGAAGCTTTCTTT. Residues: CASRDRPVNTEAFF. The chain has TRBV6-1 and TRBJ1-1; D call uncertain. The CDR3 covers 14 residues. CDR1 and CDR2 from the germline V gene are MNHNS and SASEGT. V dropped 6 bases and J dropped 0 bases, with 11 bases sitting between them.

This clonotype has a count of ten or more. The DNA for the CDR3 is TGCAGTGCTAGGCCGGACAGCTCCTACGAGCAGTACTTC. Protein: CSARPDSSYEQYF. The chain joins TRBV20-1 to TRBJ2-7; D might be TRBD1 (6 bases). The germline CDR1 and CDR2 sequences are DFQATT and SNEGSKA (reference sequence). Between the trimmed V and J ends, which lost 3 bases and 0 bases, there was a span of 9 bases. The CDR3 loop spans 13 amino acids.

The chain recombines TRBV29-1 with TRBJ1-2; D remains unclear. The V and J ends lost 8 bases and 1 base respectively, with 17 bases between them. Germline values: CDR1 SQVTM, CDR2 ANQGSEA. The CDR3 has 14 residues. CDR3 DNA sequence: TGCAGCCATATAGAGGCATCCCTTAACTATGGCTACACCTTC. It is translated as CSHIEASLNYGYTF.

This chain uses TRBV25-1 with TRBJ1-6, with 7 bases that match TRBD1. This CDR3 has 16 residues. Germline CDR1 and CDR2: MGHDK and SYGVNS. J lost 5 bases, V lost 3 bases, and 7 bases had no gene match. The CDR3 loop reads CASSDPAGGNNSPLHF. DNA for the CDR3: TGTGCCAGCAGTGACCCCGCAGGGGGTAATAATTCACCCCTCCACTTT.

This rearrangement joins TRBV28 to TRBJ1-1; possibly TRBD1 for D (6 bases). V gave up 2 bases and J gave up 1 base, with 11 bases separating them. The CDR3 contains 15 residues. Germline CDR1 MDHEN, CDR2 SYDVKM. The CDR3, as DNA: TGTGCCAGCAGTTTAACCGGGACAAAGAACACTGAAGCTTTCTTT. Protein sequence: CASSLTGTKNTEAFF.

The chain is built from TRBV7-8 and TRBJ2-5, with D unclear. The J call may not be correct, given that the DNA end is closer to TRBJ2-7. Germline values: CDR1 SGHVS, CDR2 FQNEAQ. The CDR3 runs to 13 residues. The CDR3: CASEARRSYEQYF. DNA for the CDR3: TGTGCCAGCGAGGCGAGGCGTTCCTACGAGCAGTACTTC.

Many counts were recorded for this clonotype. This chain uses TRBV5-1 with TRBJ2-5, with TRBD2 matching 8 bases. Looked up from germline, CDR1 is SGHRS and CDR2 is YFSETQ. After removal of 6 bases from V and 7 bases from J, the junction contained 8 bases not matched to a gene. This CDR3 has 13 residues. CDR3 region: CASTLAGRSTQYF. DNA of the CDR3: TGCGCCAGCACCCTAGCGGGTCGGTCGACCCAGTACTTC.

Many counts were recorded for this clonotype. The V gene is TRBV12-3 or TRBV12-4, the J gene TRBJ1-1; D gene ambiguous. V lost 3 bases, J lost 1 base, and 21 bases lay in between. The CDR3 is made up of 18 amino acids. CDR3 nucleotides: TGTGCCAGCAGTTTTCGGGCATCGACCCGGTGGGGGAACACTGAAGCTTTCTTT. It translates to CASSFRASTRWGNTEAFF.

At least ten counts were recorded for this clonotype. Here the CDR3 DNA reads TGTGCCAGCTCCGTCGGTCGGTACGAGCAGTACTTC. Protein sequence: CASSVGRYEQYF. The chain employs TRBV12-3 or TRBV12-4 and TRBJ2-7; D call uncertain. The length of the CDR3 is 12 residues. The ends were cut back, 8 bases at V and 4 bases at J, with 12 bases in the middle.

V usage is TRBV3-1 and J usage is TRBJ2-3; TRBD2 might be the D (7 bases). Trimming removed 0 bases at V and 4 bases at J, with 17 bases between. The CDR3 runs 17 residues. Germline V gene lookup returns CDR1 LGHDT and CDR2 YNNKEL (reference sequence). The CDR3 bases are TGTGCCAGCAGCCAAGAAATAATGGGGGGGCGCCCAGATACGCAGTATTTT. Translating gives CASSQEIMGGRPDTQYF.

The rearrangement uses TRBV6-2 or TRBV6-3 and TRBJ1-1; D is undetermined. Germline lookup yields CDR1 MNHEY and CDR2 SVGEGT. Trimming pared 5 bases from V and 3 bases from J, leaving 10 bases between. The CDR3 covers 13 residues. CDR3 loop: CASSDYPHTEAFF. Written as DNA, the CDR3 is TGTGCCAGCAGTGACTATCCCCACACTGAAGCTTTCTTT.

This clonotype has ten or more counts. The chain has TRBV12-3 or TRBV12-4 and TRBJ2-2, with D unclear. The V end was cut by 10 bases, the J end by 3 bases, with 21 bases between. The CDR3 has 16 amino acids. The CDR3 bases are TGTGCCACTTCCATACTCGTTACGTTAGACACCGGGGAGCTGTTTTTT. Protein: CATSILVTLDTGELFF.

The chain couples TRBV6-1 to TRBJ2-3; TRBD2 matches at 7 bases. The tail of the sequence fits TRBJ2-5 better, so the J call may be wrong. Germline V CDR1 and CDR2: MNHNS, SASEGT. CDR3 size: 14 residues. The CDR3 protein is CASSGEGVTETQYF. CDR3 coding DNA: TGTGCCAGCAGTGGGGAGGGTGTCACAGAGACCCAGTACTTC.

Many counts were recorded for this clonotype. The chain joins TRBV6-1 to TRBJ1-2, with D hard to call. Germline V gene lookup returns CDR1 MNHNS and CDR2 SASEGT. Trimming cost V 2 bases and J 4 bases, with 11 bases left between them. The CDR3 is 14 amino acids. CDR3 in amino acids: CASSERGNSYGYTF. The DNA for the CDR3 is TGTGCCAGCAGTGAACGAGGGAATAGCTATGGCTACACCTTC.

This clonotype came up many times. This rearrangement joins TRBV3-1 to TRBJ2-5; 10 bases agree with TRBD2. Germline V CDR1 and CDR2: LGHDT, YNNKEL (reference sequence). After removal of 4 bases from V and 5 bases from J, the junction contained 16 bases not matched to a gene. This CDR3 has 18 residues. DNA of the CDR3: TGTGCCAGCAGCCGCCGCGGGAGGGAACTAGCGGGGATTGAGACCCAGTACTTC. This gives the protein CASSRRGRELAGIETQYF.

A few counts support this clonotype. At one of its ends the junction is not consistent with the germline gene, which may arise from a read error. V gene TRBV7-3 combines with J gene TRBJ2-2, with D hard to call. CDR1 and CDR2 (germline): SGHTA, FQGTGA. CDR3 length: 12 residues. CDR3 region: CASSRLTVELFF. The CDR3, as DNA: TGTGCCAGCAGCCGCTTGACCGTGGAGCTGTTTTTT.